What follows are 30 T cell receptor beta chains derived from one specimen sequenced in a study of lymphopenia after photon versus proton radiotherapy. Generated by immunoSEQ multiplex PCR, the TCRdb table keeps only in-frame clones and is missing some. This sample carries approximately 30,000 clones, nearly 95% of them seen once, and the ten largest clones take under 0.8%. The sequenced sample was peripheral blood, obtained from a patient treated with photon-based radiotherapy. These receptors all stem from a woman aged 45-60 years with cholangiocarcinoma.

The chain recombines TRBV10-3 with TRBJ2-7; 10 bases are shared with TRBD1. The CDR3 totals 15 residues. With V trimmed by 7 bases and J by 4 bases, 10 bases remained unmatched. Germline values: CDR1 ENHRY, CDR2 SYGVKD. The CDR3 nucleotides read TGTGCCATCACTAACCCGGGACAGGGGAGGTACGAGCAGTACTTC. Its protein product is CAITNPGQGRYEQYF.

The V and J genes are TRBV19 and TRBJ1-1; D gene unclear. V was pared by 0 bases and J by 0 bases, with 2 bases between. Per the germline V gene, CDR1 is LNHDA and CDR2 is SQIVND (reference sequence). This CDR3 has 13 amino acids. The CDR3 coding sequence is TGTGCCAGTAGTATAGACATGAACACTGAAGCTTTCTTT. Protein sequence: CASSIDMNTEAFF.

The rearrangement joins TRBV5-5 to TRBJ2-7; D tentatively reads TRBD1 or TRBD2 (6 bases each). The germline CDR1 and CDR2 sequences are SGHKS and YYEKEE (reference sequence). The length of the CDR3 is 15 residues. Trimming removed 1 base at V and 2 bases at J, with 13 bases between. CDR3 bases: TGTGCCAGCAGCTTGCAGACAGGAGGGGCCTACGAGCAGTACTTC. Residues: CASSLQTGGAYEQYF.

This CDR3 is CASSSGGPMGEQYF. CDR3 DNA: TGTGCCAGCAGCTCGGGGGGGCCAATGGGCGAGCAGTACTTC. This sequence joins TRBV5-6 and TRBJ2-7, with TRBD2 matching 8 bases. Germline V lookup: CDR1 SGHDT, CDR2 YYEEEE. The CDR3 covers 14 residues. Germline trimming cut 3 bases from V and 6 bases from J; bases unmatched to any gene: 8.

The chain recombines TRBV10-2 with TRBJ1-1; maybe TRBD1 (5 bases). Germline CDR1 and CDR2: WSHSY and SAAADI. Trimming took 6 bases from V and 7 from J, leaving 21 bases between them. The CDR3 sequence is 15 residues long. The CDR3 DNA follows: TGCGCCAGCAGAACGGGGGGGTCCCGTTCAATTGAAGCTTTCTTT. Protein product: CASRTGGSRSIEAFF.

The chain links TRBV6-1 to TRBJ1-1; 7 bases are shared with TRBD1. CDR1 MNHNS and CDR2 SASEGT come from the germline V gene. J was trimmed by 2 bases and V by 3 bases; bases with no gene match: 9. This CDR3 is built from 16 residues. Here the CDR3 DNA reads TGTGCCAGCAGTGATCCGAGGGGGACAGAAAACACTGAAGCTTTCTTT. It encodes CASSDPRGTENTEAFF.

The V call is TRBV7-2, the J call TRBJ1-2; a possible D gene is TRBD1 (5 bases). V was trimmed by 1 base and J by 7 bases, leaving 13 bases between them. The CDR3 covers 14 residues. The germline CDR1 and CDR2 sequences are SGHTA and FQGNSA. The CDR3 DNA sequence: TGTGCCAGCAGCTTAGAGAAGGGGACGGGTGGCTACACCTTC. It encodes CASSLEKGTGGYTF.

The V and J genes are TRBV7-2 and TRBJ1-1, with D hard to call. Germline V CDR1 and CDR2: SGHTA, FQGNSA. The V and J ends lost 5 bases and 1 base respectively, with 11 bases between them. This CDR3 region has 14 residues. CDR3 bases: TGTGCCAGCAGCCCTAGCCTGACGAACACTGAAGCTTTCTTT. This translates into CASSPSLTNTEAFF.

The V call is TRBV6-5, the J call TRBJ1-1, with 7 bases lining up with TRBD1. This CDR3 is 14 amino acids long. Germline CDR1 is MNHEY and CDR2 is SVGAGI. V shed 5 bases, J shed 1 base, and the junction held 4 bases outside the gene matches. CDR3 protein: CASSPQGKNTEAFF. CDR3 DNA sequence: TGTGCCAGCAGTCCACAGGGGAAGAACACTGAAGCTTTCTTT.

In its sample, this clone was seen once. The rearrangement joins TRBV11-3 to TRBJ2-1; 13 bases fit TRBD2. The germline gives CDR1 SGHNT, CDR2 YENEEA. This CDR3 contains 13 residues. The trim removed 7 bases at V and 10 bases at J, leaving 4 bases unmatched. This CDR3 reads CASMTSGGTEQFF. For the CDR3, the DNA is TGTGCCAGCATGACTAGCGGGGGGACCGAGCAGTTCTTC.

The chain couples TRBV18 to TRBJ1-2; D possibly corresponds to TRBD1 (5 bases). From germline, CDR1 is KGHSH and CDR2 LQKENI. The ends were cut back, 1 base at V and 4 bases at J, with 13 bases in the middle. This CDR3 has 15 residues. CDR3 residues: CASSPRGDSGYGYTF. The CDR3 nucleotides read TGTGCCAGCTCACCACGCGGGGACTCTGGCTATGGCTACACCTTC.

The chain combines TRBV6-5 with TRBJ2-1; no definite D call. The germline V gene encodes CDR1 MNHEY and CDR2 SVGAGI. Trimming shortened V by 2 bases and J by 7 bases, and 9 bases separated the two germline ends. The CDR3 has 13 amino acids. The CDR3 reads CASSYEQKNEQFF. DNA of the CDR3: TGTGCCAGCAGTTACGAACAGAAGAATGAGCAGTTCTTC.

In its sample, this clone was seen a few times. The chain is built from TRBV2 and TRBJ2-2, with D perhaps TRBD2 (6 bases). Germline lookup yields CDR1 SNHLY and CDR2 FYNNEI. V lost 3 bases and J 7 bases, leaving 21 bases between the germline ends. CDR3 size: 17 residues. This chain's CDR3 is CASSEGGWGEYYGELFF. CDR3 DNA sequence: TGTGCCAGCAGTGAGGGGGGATGGGGAGAGTATTACGGGGAGCTGTTTTTT. Complete variable domain (other parts from reference TRBV2 and TRBJ2-2): EPEVTQTPSHQVTQMGQEVILRCVPISNHLYFYWYRQILGQKVEFLVSFYNNEISEKSEIFDDQFSVERPDGSNFTLKIRSTKLEDSAMYFCASSEGGWGEYYGELFFGEGSRLTVL.

V is TRBV7-9 and J is TRBJ1-1; D is perhaps TRBD1 (5 bases). The CDR3 runs 13 residues. Trimming stripped 11 bases from V and 3 bases from J, with 16 bases between. The germline V gene has CDR1 SEHNR and CDR2 FQNEAQ (reference sequence). The CDR3 DNA reads TGTGCCGGCATACCCGACAGAGACACTGAAGCTTTCTTT. This translates into CAGIPDRDTEAFF. Variable domain in full (rest from reference TRBV7-9 and TRBJ1-1): DTGVSQNPRHKITKRGQNVTFRCDPISEHNRLYWYRQTLGQGPEFLTYFQNEAQLEKSRLLSDRFSAERPKGSFSTLEIQRTEQGDSAMYLCAGIPDRDTEAFFGQGTRLTVV.

This clone has just one count. V is TRBV21-1 and J is TRBJ1-3. TRBV21-1 has pseudogene status. The CDR3 spans 17 residues. The CDR3 bases are TGTGCCAGCAGCAACTTAGGACGGTTGAGCTCTGGAAACACCATATATTTT. It specifies CASSNLGRLSSGNTIYF.

The V gene is TRBV5-6, the J gene TRBJ1-5; 8 bases fit TRBD1. The V gene end was trimmed by 2 bases and the J gene end by 5 bases; junction bases not matched to a gene: 3. The germline V gene has CDR1 SGHDT and CDR2 YYEEEE. The CDR3 extends over 14 amino acids. The CDR3 DNA follows: TGTGCCAGCAGCTTCAGGGGGCTGGATCAGCCCCAGCATTTT. This codes for CASSFRGLDQPQHF.

The chain joins TRBV4-3 to TRBJ2-7; 7 nucleotides match TRBD2. Trimming cost V 1 base and J 3 bases; bases outside gene matches: 6. Germline V lookup: CDR1 LGHNA, CDR2 YSLEER. The CDR3 totals 15 residues. CDR3: CASSQGREHVYEQYF. The DNA for the CDR3 is TGCGCCAGCAGCCAAGGGCGGGAGCACGTCTACGAGCAGTACTTC.

The CDR3 sequence is CASSIPETQYF. DNA of the CDR3: TGTGCCAGCAGCATCCCAGAGACCCAGTACTTC. V gene TRBV7-2 combines with J gene TRBJ2-5; D is unresolved. Per the germline V gene, CDR1 is SGHTA and CDR2 is FQGNSA. Between the trimmed V and J ends, which lost 5 bases and 4 bases, there was a span of 5 bases. The CDR3 totals 11 residues. Using reference TRBV7-2 and TRBJ2-5 for the parts outside the CDR3, the full variable domain is GAGVSQSPSNKVTEKGKDVELRCDPISGHTALYWYRQSLGQGLEFLIYFQGNSAPDKSGLPSDRFSAERTGGSVSTLTIQRTQQEDSAVYLCASSIPETQYFGPGTRLLVL.

The rearrangement links TRBV9 to TRBJ2-3, with 8 bases that match TRBD2. V dropped 0 bases and J dropped 1; count of bases not matched to a gene: 7. Looked up from germline, CDR1 is SGDLS and CDR2 is YYNGEE. The CDR3 is 17 residues long. The CDR3 DNA reads as TGTGCCAGCAGCGTAGGCCCAGCGGGGGCTGGCACAGATACGCAGTATTTT. Its translation: CASSVGPAGAGTDTQYF.

This rearrangement joins TRBV4-1 to TRBJ2-5; the D is unclear. Germline loops: CDR1 MGHRA, CDR2 YSYEKL. The CDR3 has 13 residues. V lost 7 bases to trimming and J lost 4 bases, with 13 bases between them. CDR3 loop: CASNLGEGETQYF. The CDR3 DNA sequence: TGCGCCAGCAATCTGGGCGAAGGAGAGACCCAGTACTTC.

This rearrangement joins TRBV7-2 to TRBJ1-1, with unresolved D. The CDR3 totals 12 residues. V lost 2 bases and J lost 8, with 9 bases in between. CDR1 SGHTA and CDR2 FQGNSA come from the germline V gene. In nucleotides, the CDR3 is TGTGCCAGCAGCTTATGGGGATACGAAGCTTTCTTT. Residues: CASSLWGYEAFF. Based on the CDR3 plus reference TRBV7-2 and TRBJ1-1, the full variable domain is GAGVSQSPSNKVTEKGKDVELRCDPISGHTALYWYRQSLGQGLEFLIYFQGNSAPDKSGLPSDRFSAERTGGSVSTLTIQRTQQEDSAVYLCASSLWGYEAFFGQGTRLTVV.

The chain couples TRBV30 to TRBJ1-6; maybe TRBD1 (5 bases). Trimming pared 3 bases from V and 4 bases from J, leaving 19 bases between. This CDR3 is 17 amino acids long. Germline values: CDR1 GTSNPN, CDR2 SVGIG (reference sequence). In DNA form, the CDR3 reads TGTGCCTGGAGGCCTCTCGGGGCGGTCGGGTATAATTCACCCCTCCACTTT. It codes for CAWRPLGAVGYNSPLHF.

The chain uses TRBV11-2 and TRBJ1-3, with D hard to call. From germline, CDR1 is SGHAT and CDR2 FQNNGV. The V end was cut by 7 bases, the J end by 2 bases, with 6 bases between. CDR3 length equals 12 residues. DNA for the CDR3: TGTGCCAGCACCCGCACTGGAAACACCATATATTTT. Protein sequence: CASTRTGNTIYF. Using reference TRBV11-2 and TRBJ1-3 for the parts outside the CDR3, the full variable domain is EAGVAQSPRYKIIEKRQSVAFWCNPISGHATLYWYQQILGQGPKLLIQFQNNGVVDDSQLPKDRFSAERLKGVDSTLKIQPAKLEDSAVYLCASTRTGNTIYFGEGSWLTVV.

The genes are TRBV13 and TRBJ2-5; 14 bases map to TRBD2. CDR1 and CDR2 from the germline V gene are PRHDT and FYEKMQ (reference sequence). CDR3 size: 16 residues. The V gene end was trimmed by 5 bases and the J gene end by 4 bases; junction bases not matched to a gene: 6. CDR3 nucleotides: TGTGCCAGCAGCCTACCGACTAGCGGGGGGGTAGAGACCCAGTACTTC. The encoded protein is CASSLPTSGGVETQYF.

The V gene is TRBV6-1, the J gene TRBJ1-2, with D hard to call. This CDR3 comprises 13 residues. Trimming cost V 4 bases and J 3 bases, with 9 bases left between them. Germline values: CDR1 MNHNS, CDR2 SASEGT. This CDR3 reads CASSVRAYYGYTF. CDR3 bases: TGTGCCAGCAGTGTTAGAGCATACTATGGCTACACCTTC.

The V call is TRBV20-1, the J call TRBJ2-2, with D unclear. V was clipped by 3 bases and J by 8 bases, with 7 bases between them. The CDR3 has 11 residues. CDR1 and CDR2 from the germline V gene are DFQATT and SNEGSKA (reference sequence). CDR3 protein: CSASLMGELFF. The CDR3 bases are TGCAGTGCTAGCTTGATGGGGGAGCTGTTTTTT.

The chain carries TRBV5-6 and TRBJ1-2; D is unresolved. CDR1 is SGHDT and CDR2 is YYEEEE in the germline V gene. Trimming left V 2 bases short and J 8 bases short, with 13 bases between. The CDR3 contains 13 residues. The CDR3 protein is CASSFRVIGGYTF. The CDR3 DNA reads as TGTGCCAGCAGCTTTAGGGTCATCGGAGGCTACACCTTC.

The J gene is TRBJ2-5, the V gene TRBV5-1; a possible D gene is TRBD1 (6 bases). The J call could be wrong; TRBJ2-7 is a better fit for the DNA end. Germline V gene sequence: CDR1 SGHRS, CDR2 YFSETQ. The CDR3 sequence is 14 residues long. In DNA form, the CDR3 reads TGCGCCAGCAGCTCCTCTGCAGGGGCCTACGAGCAGTACTTC. It translates to CASSSSAGAYEQYF.

The chain carries TRBV10-2 and TRBJ1-2; 7 nucleotides line up with TRBD1. The J segment lost 7 bases and the V segment lost 7 bases, leaving 18 bases of the junction unmatched. The CDR3 is made up of 16 amino acids. Per germline, CDR1 WSHSY and CDR2 SAAADI. CDR3 residues: CASIVKIRQGNAGYTF. DNA of the CDR3: TGCGCCAGCATCGTCAAAATTAGACAGGGTAACGCTGGCTACACCTTC.

This chain uses TRBV5-1 with TRBJ1-4; 8 bases line up with TRBD1. CDR1 is SGHRS, CDR2 YFSETQ, per germline. V shed 4 bases and J 8 bases; nucleotides not matched to a gene: 10. This CDR3 has 15 residues. The CDR3 nucleotides read TGCGCCAGCAGCCCCGGACAGGGCCGGATGGAAAAACTGTTTTTT. Protein sequence: CASSPGQGRMEKLFF.